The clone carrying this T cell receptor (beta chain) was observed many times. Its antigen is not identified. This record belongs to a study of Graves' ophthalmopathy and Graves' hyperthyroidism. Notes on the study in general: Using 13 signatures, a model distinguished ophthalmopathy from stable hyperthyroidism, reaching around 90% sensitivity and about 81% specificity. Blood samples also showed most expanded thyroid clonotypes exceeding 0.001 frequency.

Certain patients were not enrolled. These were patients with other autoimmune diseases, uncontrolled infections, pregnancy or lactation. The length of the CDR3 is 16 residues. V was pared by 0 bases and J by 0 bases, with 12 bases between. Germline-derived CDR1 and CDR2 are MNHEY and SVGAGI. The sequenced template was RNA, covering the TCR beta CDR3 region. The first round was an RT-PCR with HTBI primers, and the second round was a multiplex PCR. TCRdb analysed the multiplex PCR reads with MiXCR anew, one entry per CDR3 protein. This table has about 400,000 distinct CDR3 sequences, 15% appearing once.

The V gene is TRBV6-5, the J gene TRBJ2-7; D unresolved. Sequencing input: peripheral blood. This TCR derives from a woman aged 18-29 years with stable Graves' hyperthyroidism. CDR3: CASSYSPTRSSYEQYF. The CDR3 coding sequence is TGTGCCAGCAGTTACTCCCCGACCCGGAGCTCCTACGAGCAGTACTTC.